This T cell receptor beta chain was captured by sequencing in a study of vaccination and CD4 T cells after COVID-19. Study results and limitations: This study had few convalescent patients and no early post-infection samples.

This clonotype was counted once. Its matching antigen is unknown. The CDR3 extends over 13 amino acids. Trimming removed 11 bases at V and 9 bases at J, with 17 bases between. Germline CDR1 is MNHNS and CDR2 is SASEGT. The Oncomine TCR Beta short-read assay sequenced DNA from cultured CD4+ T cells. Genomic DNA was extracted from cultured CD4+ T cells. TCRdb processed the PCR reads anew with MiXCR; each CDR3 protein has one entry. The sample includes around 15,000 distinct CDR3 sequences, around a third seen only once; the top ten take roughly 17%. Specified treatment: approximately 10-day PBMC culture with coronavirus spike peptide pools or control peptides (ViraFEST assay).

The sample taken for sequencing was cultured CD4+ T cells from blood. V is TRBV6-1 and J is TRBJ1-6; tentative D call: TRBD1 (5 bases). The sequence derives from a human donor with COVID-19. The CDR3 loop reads CASSPGRVSPLHF. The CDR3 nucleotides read TGTGCCTCCTCACCAGGGAGAGTTTCACCCCTCCACTTT.